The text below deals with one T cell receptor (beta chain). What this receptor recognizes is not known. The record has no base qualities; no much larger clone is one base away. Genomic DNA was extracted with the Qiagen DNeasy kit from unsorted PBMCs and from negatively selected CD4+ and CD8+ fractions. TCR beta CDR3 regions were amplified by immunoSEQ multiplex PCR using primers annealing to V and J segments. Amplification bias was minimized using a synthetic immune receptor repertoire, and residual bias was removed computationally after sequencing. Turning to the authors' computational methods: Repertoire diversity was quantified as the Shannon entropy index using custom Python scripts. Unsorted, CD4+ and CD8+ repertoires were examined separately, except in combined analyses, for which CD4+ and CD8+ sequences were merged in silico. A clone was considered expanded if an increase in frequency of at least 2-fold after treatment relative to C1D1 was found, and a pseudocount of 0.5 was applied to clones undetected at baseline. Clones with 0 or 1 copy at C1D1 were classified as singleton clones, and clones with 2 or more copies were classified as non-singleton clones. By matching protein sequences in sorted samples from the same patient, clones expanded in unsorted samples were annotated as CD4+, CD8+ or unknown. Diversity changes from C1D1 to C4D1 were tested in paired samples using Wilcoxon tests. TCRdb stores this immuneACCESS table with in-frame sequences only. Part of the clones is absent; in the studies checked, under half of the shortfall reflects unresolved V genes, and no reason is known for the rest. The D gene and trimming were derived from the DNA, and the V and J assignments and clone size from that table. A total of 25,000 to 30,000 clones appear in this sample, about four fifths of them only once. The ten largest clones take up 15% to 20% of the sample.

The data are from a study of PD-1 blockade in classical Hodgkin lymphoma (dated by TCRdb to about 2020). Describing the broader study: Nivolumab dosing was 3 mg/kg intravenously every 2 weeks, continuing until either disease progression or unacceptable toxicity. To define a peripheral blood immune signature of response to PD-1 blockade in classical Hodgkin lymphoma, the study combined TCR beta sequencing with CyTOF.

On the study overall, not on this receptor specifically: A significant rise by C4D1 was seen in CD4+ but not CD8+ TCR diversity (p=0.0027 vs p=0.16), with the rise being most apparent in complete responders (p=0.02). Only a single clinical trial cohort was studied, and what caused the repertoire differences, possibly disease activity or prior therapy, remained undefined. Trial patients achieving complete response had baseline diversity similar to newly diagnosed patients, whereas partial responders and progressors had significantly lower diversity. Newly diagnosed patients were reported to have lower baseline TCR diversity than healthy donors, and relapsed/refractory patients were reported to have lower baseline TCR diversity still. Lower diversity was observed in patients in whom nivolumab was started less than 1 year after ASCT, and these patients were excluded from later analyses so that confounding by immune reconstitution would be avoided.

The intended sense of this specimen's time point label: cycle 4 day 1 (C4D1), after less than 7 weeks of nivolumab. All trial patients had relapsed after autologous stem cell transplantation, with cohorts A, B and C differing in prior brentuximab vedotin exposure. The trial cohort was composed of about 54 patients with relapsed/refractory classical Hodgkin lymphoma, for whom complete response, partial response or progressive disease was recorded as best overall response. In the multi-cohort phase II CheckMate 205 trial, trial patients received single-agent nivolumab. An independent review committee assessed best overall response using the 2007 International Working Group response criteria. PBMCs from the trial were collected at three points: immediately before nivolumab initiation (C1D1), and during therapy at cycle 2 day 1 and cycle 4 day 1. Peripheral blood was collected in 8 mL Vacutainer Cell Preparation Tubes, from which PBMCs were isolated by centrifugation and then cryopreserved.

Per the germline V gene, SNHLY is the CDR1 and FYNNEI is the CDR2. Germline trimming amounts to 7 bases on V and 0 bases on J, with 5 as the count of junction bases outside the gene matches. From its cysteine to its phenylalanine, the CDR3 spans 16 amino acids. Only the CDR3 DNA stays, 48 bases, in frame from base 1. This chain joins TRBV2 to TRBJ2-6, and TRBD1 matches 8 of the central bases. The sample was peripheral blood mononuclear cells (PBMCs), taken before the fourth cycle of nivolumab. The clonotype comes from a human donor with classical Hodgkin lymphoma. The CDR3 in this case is CASNTGGISGANVLTF. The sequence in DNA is TGTGCCAGCAATACAGGGGGGATCTCTGGGGCCAACGTCCTGACTTTC.